The rows below give T cell receptor beta chains drawn from one sample of a study of glioma-infiltrating T cells. TCRdb reprocessed the multiplex PCR reads with MiXCR, giving one entry per CDR3 protein. The sample lists under 200,000 distinct CDR3 sequences, about 40% occurring once. The sample was glioma tissue, nonneoplastic brain tissue, or PBMCs (not recorded which). These receptors all come from a human donor with low-grade glioma or glioblastoma, undergoing nonglioma brain surgery, or in good health (not recorded which). Each CDR3 is given with its conserved first and last residue. A D gene is named only where the DNA matches it firmly. Clone sizes are given selectively: once, few, many, or a class where the clone is expanded.

>TRBV12-3/TRBV12-4|TRBJ1-1|NA|many
TGTGCCAGCAGTTTATCTCTGTTGAGACTCTTT
CASSLSLLRLF
>TRBV2|TRBJ2-1|NA|NA
TGTGCCAGCACCTCGGTGGGGTATGAGGGCAATGAGCAGTTCTTC
CASTSVGYEGNEQFF
>TRBV2|TRBJ2-7|NA|many
TGTGCCAGCAGTGGGGATACCTACGAGCAGTACTTC
CASSGDTYEQYF
>TRBV24-1|TRBJ1-5|NA|many
TGTGCCACCAGTCAAGACGGCAATCAGCCCCAGCATTTT
CATSQDGNQPQHF
>TRBV28|TRBJ2-7|NA|many
TGTGCCAGCAAGTTCACAGGTACCTACGAGCAGTACTTC
CASKFTGTYEQYF
>TRBV20-1|TRBJ1-1|NA|many
TGCAGTGCTAGTGGTCATGACACTGAAGCTTTCTTT
CSASGHDTEAFF
>TRBV28|TRBJ2-5|NA|NA
TGTGCCAGCAGCGACTCCCTACGTAGGACCCAGTATTTC
CASSDSLRRTQYF
>TRBV27|TRBJ2-1|TRBD1|NA
TGTGCCACCAGTGGTTTGGGGGGACAGGGGCGCAATGAGCAGTTCTTC
CATSGLGGQGRNEQFF
>TRBV2|TRBJ2-3|TRBD1|NA
TGTGCCAGCAGTGACCCAGGGACAGGGTTAACAGATACGCAGTATTTT
CASSDPGTGLTDTQYF
>TRBV29-1|TRBJ1-3|NA|few
TGCGGGGCCAGAACTGGAAACACCATATATTTT
CGARTGNTIYF
>TRBV18|TRBJ1-3|NA|NA
TGTGCCAGCTCACCGTCCCGACTGCGAAACTCTGGAAACACCATGTATTTT
CASSPSRLRNSGNTMYF
>TRBV28|TRBJ2-1|NA|many
TGTGCCAGCAGTTCGAGTTCAGGTTACAATGAGCAGTTCTTC
CASSSSSGYNEQFF
>TRBV7-9|TRBJ1-1|NA|NA
TGTGCCAGCAGCTTAGCGGCCGGGACGGGGAACACTGAATCTTTCTTT
CASSLAAGTGNTESFF
>TRBV19|TRBJ2-3|NA|NA
TGTGCCAGTAGTATAGCGTCTACAGGAGATACGCAGTATTTT
CASSIASTGDTQYF
>TRBV27|TRBJ2-3|NA|many
TGTGCCAGCAGTAGGAATTCAACCGGGACCCGCACAGATACGCAGTATTTT
CASSRNSTGTRTDTQYF
>TRBV28|TRBJ1-5|NA|many
TGTGCCAGCAGCACAGGACCGTGGGGCGGTCAGCCCCAGCATTTT
CASSTGPWGGQPQHF
>TRBV6-1|TRBJ2-7|TRBD1|many
TGTGCCAGCAGCCGCACAGGGGACGAGCAGTACTTC
CASSRTGDEQYF
>TRBV27|TRBJ2-1|NA|many
TGTGCCAGCAGTTTCCCCCGGCAGTTCTTC
CASSFPRQFF
>TRBV28|TRBJ2-3|TRBD2|many
TGTGCCAGCGGAAGCGGGAGGGCCGGGGTCGATACGCAGTATTTT
CASGSGRAGVDTQYF
>TRBV15|TRBJ2-7|TRBD2|many
TGTGCCACCAGCACCACCATAGCGGGATCACCAGGTAACGAGCAGTACTTC
CATSTTIAGSPGNEQYF
>TRBV28|TRBJ1-3|NA|many
TGTGCCAGCAGCCCTCCCAGCTCCTCTGGAAACACCATATATTTT
CASSPPSSSGNTIYF
>TRBV7-2|TRBJ2-7|NA|few
TGTGCCAGCAGCTTGAATGTCCGCTACGGGCAGTACTTC
CASSLNVRYGQYF
>TRBV9|TRBJ2-6|NA|NA
TGTGCCAGCAGCGTAGTTTACGGGGCCAACGTCCTGACTTTC
CASSVVYGANVLTF